This TCR beta chain was documented in a study of blood T cell repertoires in COVID-19. The CDR3 spans 11 residues. With 6 bases removed from V and 9 bases from J, the gap between germline ends came to 9 bases. Germline lookup yields CDR1 MNHEY and CDR2 SVGAGI. This table comes from immunoSEQ multiplex PCR, and its TCRdb copy is limited to in-frame clones, with some not included. The sample consists of roughly 380,000 clones, around 84% of them appearing once. This clone was observed at least ten times. Sequenced material: peripheral blood. The clonotype comes from a human donor with acute or convalescent COVID-19. The donor label of this sample is uncertain. The V call is TRBV6-5, the J call TRBJ2-1; D not resolved. CDR3 bases: TGTGCCAGCAGCGACTCGTTTGAGCAGTTCTTC. Translated, it gives CASSDSFEQFF.